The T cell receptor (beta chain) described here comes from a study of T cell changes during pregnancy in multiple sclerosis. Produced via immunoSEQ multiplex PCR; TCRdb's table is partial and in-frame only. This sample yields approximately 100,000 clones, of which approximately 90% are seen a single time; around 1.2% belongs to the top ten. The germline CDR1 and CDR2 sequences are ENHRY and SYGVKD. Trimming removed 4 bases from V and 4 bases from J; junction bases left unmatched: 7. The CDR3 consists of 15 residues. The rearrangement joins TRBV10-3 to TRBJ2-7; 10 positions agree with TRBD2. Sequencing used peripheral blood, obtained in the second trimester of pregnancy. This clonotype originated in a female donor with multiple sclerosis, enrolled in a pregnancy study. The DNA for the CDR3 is TGTGCCATCAGTGGGCGGACTAGCGGATTATACGAGCAGTACTTC. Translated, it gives CAISGRTSGLYEQYF.